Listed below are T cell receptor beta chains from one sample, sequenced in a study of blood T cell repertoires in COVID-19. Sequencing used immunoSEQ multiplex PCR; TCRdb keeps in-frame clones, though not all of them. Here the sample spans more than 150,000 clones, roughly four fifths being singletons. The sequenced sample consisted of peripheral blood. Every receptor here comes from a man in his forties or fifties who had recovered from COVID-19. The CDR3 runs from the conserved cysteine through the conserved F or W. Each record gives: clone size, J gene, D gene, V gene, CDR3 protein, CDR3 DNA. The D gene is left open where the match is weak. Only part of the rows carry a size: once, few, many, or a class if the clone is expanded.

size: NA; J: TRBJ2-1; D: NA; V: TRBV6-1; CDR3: CASSEALRGNEQFF; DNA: TGTGCCAGCAGTGAAGCGCTTCGAGGGAATGAGCAGTTCTTC
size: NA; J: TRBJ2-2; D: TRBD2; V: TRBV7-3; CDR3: CASSFGLAGGTGELFF; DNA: TGTGCCAGCAGCTTCGGACTAGCGGGAGGAACCGGGGAGCTGTTTTTT
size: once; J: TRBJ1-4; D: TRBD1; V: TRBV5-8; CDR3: CASSLVVGTGNEKLFF; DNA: TGTGCCAGCAGCTTGGTCGTGGGGACAGGAAATGAAAAACTGTTTTTT
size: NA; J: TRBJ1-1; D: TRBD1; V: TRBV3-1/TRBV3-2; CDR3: CASSQTGQVRSTEAFF; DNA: TGTGCCAGCAGTCAAACAGGACAGGTAAGAAGCACTGAAGCTTTCTTT
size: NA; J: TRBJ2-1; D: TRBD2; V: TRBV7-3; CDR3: CATSAGGPYNEQFF; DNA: TGTGCCACTTCAGCGGGAGGACCCTACAATGAGCAGTTCTTC
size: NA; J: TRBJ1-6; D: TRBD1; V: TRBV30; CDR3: CAWGGDRVPGAGIASPLHF; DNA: TGTGCCTGGGGCGGGGACAGGGTTCCCGGGGCGGGAATCGCTTCACCCCTCCACTTT
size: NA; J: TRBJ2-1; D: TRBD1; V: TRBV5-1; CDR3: CASSLVTGGAYNEQFF; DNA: TGCGCCAGCAGCTTGGTGACAGGGGGCGCTTACAATGAGCAGTTCTTC
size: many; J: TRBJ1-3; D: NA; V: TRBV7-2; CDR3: CASNDGSGNTIYF; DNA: TGTGCCAGCAACGACGGGTCTGGAAACACCATATATTTT
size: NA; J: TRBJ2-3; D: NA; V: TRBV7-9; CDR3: CASSLGATPITDTQYF; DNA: TGTGCCAGCAGCTTAGGAGCCACTCCAATCACAGATACGCAGTATTTT
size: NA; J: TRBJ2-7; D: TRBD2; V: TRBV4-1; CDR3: CASSQDLKKREGLREQYF; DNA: TGCGCCAGCAGCCAAGATTTGAAGAAGCGGGAGGGCTTGAGGGAGCAGTACTTC
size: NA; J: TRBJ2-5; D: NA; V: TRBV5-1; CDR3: CASSLEQVQETQYF; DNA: TGCGCCAGCAGCTTGGAGCAGGTTCAAGAGACCCAGTACTTC